This T cell receptor (beta chain) is from a study of blood T cell repertoires in COVID-19 (dated by TCRdb to about 2020). For context, the study as a whole: Collaborator samples came from the United States, Italy and Spain and covered acute and convalescent phases of COVID-19. The prospective study material was composed of cDNA or gDNA derived from T cells, B-cell-depleted T cells, or PBMCs. The repertoires were released in a freely available public database intended as a resource for research on the immune response to SARS-CoV-2. HLA class I and class II types, where available, came from metadata supplied by the sample provider rather than from assay-based typing. The dataset comprised deeply sampled blood TCRbeta repertoires from subjects exposed to, actively infected with, or recovered from COVID-19. The sample metadata nearly always contained a de-identified subject ID, COVID-19 status, age in years and sex. Samples came from the ongoing ImmuneRACE study (first 160 participants) plus 1,254 subjects from 6 global collaborators. What the study reported, not specific to this receptor: The amount of clinical and demographic metadata varied by source and participant and was provided uncurated.

The immunoSEQ Assay, a bias-controlled multiplex PCR, was used to amplify TCRbeta CDR3 regions from genomic DNA. Per the authors' processing: Within the assay, amplification of reference gene primers was used to estimate how many nucleated cells each sample contained. Sequence reads were collapsed and filtered to measure the absolute abundance of every unique TCRbeta CDR3 rearrangement. For each sample, productive Simpson clonality was calculated by taking the square root of Simpson's diversity index across productive rearrangements. TCRdb stores this immuneACCESS table with in-frame sequences only. Part of the clones is absent; in the studies checked, under half of the shortfall reflects unresolved V genes, and no reason is known for the rest. The V and J calls and clone size are taken from that table; D and trimming were inferred from the DNA. The table for this sample lists some 140,000 clones; roughly 80% of them were counted only once. Roughly 9.2% of the sample is in the top ten clones.

In the prospective study, participants were 18 to 89 years old, resided in 25 or so geographic areas of the United States, and were enrolled through a virtual design. To assign participants to cohorts, the prospective study relied on clinical history that participants themselves reported in a screening survey and a study questionnaire. Recovered participants in ImmuneRACE Cohort 3 were defined by two consecutive negative NP/OP PCR tests, clearance by a healthcare professional, or resolution of symptoms. In the prospective study, mobile phlebotomists collected whole blood, serum and a nasopharyngeal or oropharyngeal swab from each participant. Participants in the prospective study had the option to provide additional blood draws and questionnaires over an approximately 2-month period. Before DNA extraction, blood samples from the prospective study were shipped at room temperature or frozen. There are 13 amino acids in the CDR3, from cysteine to phenylalanine inclusive. The only DNA kept is the CDR3, 39 bases in frame from the first base. CDR1 and CDR2 are read off the germline V gene as MNHEY and SVGAGI. Deletion took 0 bases off V and 16 bases off J, with a span of 15 bases between the germline ends.

About this clone itself: There is no known antigen for this receptor. No base-level quality is on record; no much larger clone is a single base apart.

The chain employs TRBV6-5 and TRBJ1-4; too little of a D gene remains to name it. The specimen was PBMCs or T cells enriched from blood (not recorded which). The clonotype was recovered from a man aged 50 to 59 who had recovered from COVID-19. The nucleotides read TGTGCCAGCAGTTACTCGGACCTCCGGGATCCGTTTTTT. Its protein product is CASSYSDLRDPFF.